Listed below are T cell receptor beta chains from one sample, sequenced in a study of patients and donors after allogeneic stem cell transplantation. TCRdb re-called the RT-PCR reads with MiXCR, one entry per CDR3 protein. Of around 200,000 distinct CDR3 sequences listed, roughly 38% are singletons. Sequenced: blood, either unsorted or a sorted T cell fraction (not recorded which). These receptors were collected from a human donor who was either an allogeneic HSCT recipient or a stem cell or donor lymphocyte infusion donor (not recorded which). It is not recorded whose cells these are; they may come from a transplant donor. Both conserved end residues are part of each CDR3. D genes are given only for firm matches. Only part of the rows carry a size: once, few, many, or a class if the clone is expanded.

j_call clone_size v_call d_call cdr3_aa cdr3_nt
TRBJ1-5 NA TRBV24-1 TRBD1 CATKQGAGDQPQHF TGTGCCACCAAACAGGGGGCGGGAGATCAGCCCCAGCATTTT
TRBJ1-3 few TRBV6-6 NA CASSYPHAGNTIYF TGTGCCAGCAGTTACCCCCACGCTGGAAACACCATATATTTT
TRBJ1-1 few TRBV5-1 NA CASTFGGGTEAFF TGCGCCAGCACTTTTGGAGGTGGCACTGAAGCTTTCTTT
TRBJ1-2 NA TRBV20-1 NA CSASATNYGYTF TGCAGTGCTAGTGCTACTAACTATGGCTACACCTTC
TRBJ1-1 few TRBV12-3/TRBV12-4 NA CASSLRGVWTEAFF TGTGCCAGCAGCTTACGAGGGGTTTGGACTGAAGCTTTCTTT
TRBJ1-1 few TRBV28 NA CASSQALNTEAFF TGTGCCAGCAGCCAAGCACTCAACACTGAAGCTTTCTTT
TRBJ1-5 few TRBV25-1 NA CASLITPVFDQPQHF TGTGCCAGCCTGATCACCCCGGTTTTCGATCAGCCCCAGCATTTT
TRBJ1-2 many TRBV15 NA CATSRDPHYGYTF TGTGCCACCAGCAGAGATCCCCACTATGGCTACACCTTC
TRBJ1-5 many TRBV20-1 NA CSATTGSQPQHF TGCAGTGCTACCACAGGGTCTCAGCCCCAGCATTTT
TRBJ1-3 few TRBV2 TRBD1 CASRLPGQPTPSGNTIYF TGTGCCAGCAGGCTTCCGGGACAGCCGACCCCCTCTGGAAACACCATATATTTT
TRBJ2-7 NA TRBV20-1 TRBD2 CSARDSGAAYEQYF TGCAGTGCTAGAGATAGCGGGGCCGCCTACGAGCAGTACTTC
TRBJ1-1 NA TRBV5-5 TRBD1 CASSKGQGQYTEAFF TGTGCCAGCAGCAAAGGACAGGGTCAATACACTGAAGCTTTCTTT
TRBJ2-2 few TRBV6-1 NA CASSEWSIAGELFF TGTGCCAGCAGTGAATGGTCGATAGCTGGGGAGCTGTTTTTT
TRBJ1-4 few TRBV9 NA CASSVAGRDNEKLFF TGTGCCAGCAGCGTAGCTGGGCGGGATAATGAAAAACTGTTTTTT
TRBJ1-1 NA TRBV2 NA CASNQEMNTEAFF TGTGCCAGCAACCAGGAGATGAACACTGAAGCTTTCTTT
TRBJ1-2 few TRBV5-6 NA CASTRGGFYGYTF TGTGCCAGCACCAGAGGGGGATTCTATGGCTACACCTTC
TRBJ1-1 NA TRBV27 TRBD1 CASTSLPPTGRGAEAFF TGTGCCAGCACCTCGCTCCCCCCGACAGGGCGTGGGGCTGAAGCTTTCTTT
TRBJ1-2 few TRBV5-1 TRBD1 CASSPGQGNKKDRGYTF TGCGCCAGCAGCCCTGGACAGGGTAATAAAAAGGATCGGGGCTACACCTTC
TRBJ2-2 NA TRBV27 TRBD2 CASSLGGGFTGELFF TGTGCCAGCAGTTTAGGCGGGGGGTTCACCGGGGAGCTGTTTTTT
TRBJ1-6 NA TRBV7-9 NA CASSQRGPYNSPLHF TGTGCCAGCAGCCAAAGGGGACCCTATAATTCACCCCTCCACTTT
TRBJ2-4 once TRBV10-3 TRBD2 CAISPGEGNALAKNIQYF TGTGCCATCAGTCCGGGGGAGGGCAACGCTCTAGCCAAAAACATTCAGTACTTC
TRBJ2-4 NA TRBV7-3 TRBD1 CASSLGPRGQKNIQYF TGTGCCAGCAGCTTGGGGCCCAGGGGGCAAAAAAACATTCAGTACTTC
TRBJ2-5 few TRBV13 NA CASSLERYRVLPRQETQYF TGTGCCAGCAGCTTAGAGAGATACAGGGTCCTCCCGCGTCAAGAGACCCAGTACTTC
TRBJ1-1 NA TRBV7-8 TRBD1 CASSITGVTEAFF TGTGCCAGCAGCATTACAGGGGTAACTGAAGCTTTCTTT
TRBJ1-1 few TRBV4-1 NA CASSQRQNTEAFF TGCGCCAGCAGCCAAAGACAGAACACTGAAGCTTTCTTT
TRBJ1-5 NA TRBV5-1 TRBD1 CASSVQGGGQPQHF TGCGCCAGCAGCGTACAGGGGGGCGGTCAGCCCCAGCATTTT
TRBJ2-7 few TRBV12-3/TRBV12-4 NA CASSPTGYEQYF TGTGCCAGCAGCCCCACAGGCTACGAGCAGTACTTC
TRBJ1-5 few TRBV12-3/TRBV12-4 TRBD1 CASSRGQHQPQHF TGTGCCAGCAGTCGGGGACAGCATCAGCCCCAGCATTTT
TRBJ1-1 NA TRBV5-1 NA CASSLGDFPTEAFF TGCGCCAGCAGCTTGGGGGACTTCCCCACTGAAGCTTTCTTT
TRBJ1-6 NA TRBV28 TRBD1 CASRPGTAADSPLHF TGTGCCAGCAGGCCCGGGACAGCTGCAGATTCACCCCTCCACTTT
TRBJ2-7 NA TRBV3-1 NA CARSRAGNYEQYF TGTGCCAGAAGCCGGGCGGGTAACTACGAGCAGTACTTC
TRBJ1-3 few TRBV12-3/TRBV12-4 NA CASSSGGRTGNTIYF TGTGCCAGCAGTTCGGGGGGGAGGACTGGAAACACCATATATTTT
TRBJ2-7 NA TRBV7-9 NA CASSLKDGSYEQYF TGTGCCAGCAGCTTAAAGGACGGCTCCTACGAGCAGTACTTC
TRBJ1-1 few TRBV18 NA CASSPRDRSLLNTEAFF TGTGCCAGCTCACCGCGCGACCGCTCCCTCTTGAACACTGAAGCTTTCTTT
TRBJ2-7 NA TRBV4-2 NA CASSQVLNQYEQYF TGTGCCAGCAGCCAAGTACTAAACCAATACGAGCAGTACTTC
TRBJ1-6 few TRBV28 NA CASGRGSYNSPLHF TGTGCCAGTGGCAGGGGATCCTATAATTCACCCCTCCACTTT
TRBJ2-7 NA TRBV29-1 TRBD2 CSVEPGGYF TGCAGCGTTGAACCGGGGGGGTACTTC
TRBJ1-2 NA TRBV5-1 NA CASSRDSGLYGYTF TGCGCCAGCAGTAGGGACTCCGGCCTGTATGGCTACACCTTC
TRBJ2-3 NA TRBV27 TRBD2 CASSFGAGGFLTDTQYF TGTGCCAGCAGTTTCGGAGCGGGGGGGTTTCTCACAGATACGCAGTATTTT
TRBJ2-1 few TRBV4-3 NA CASSQEDRVGLYNEQFF TGCGCCAGCAGCCAAGAAGATCGGGTGGGGCTCTACAATGAGCAGTTCTTC
TRBJ2-3 NA TRBV4-3 TRBD2 CASSQDSPHTSGGTDTQYF TGCGCCAGCAGCCAAGATAGCCCCCATACTAGCGGGGGAACAGATACGCAGTATTTT
TRBJ1-3 NA TRBV18 NA CASSPSVSGNTIYF TGTGCCAGCTCACCGAGCGTTTCTGGAAACACCATATATTTT
TRBJ1-1 NA TRBV7-2 TRBD1 CASSLVLNRGLDEAFF TGTGCCAGCAGCTTAGTCCTTAACAGGGGCCTCGATGAAGCTTTCTTT